Listed below are T cell receptor beta chains from one sample, sequenced in a study of blood T cell repertoires in COVID-19. Assay used: immunoSEQ multiplex PCR; TCRdb lists only in-frame clones, some missing. The sample yields 190,000 or so clones, around 86% seen once. Sequencing was carried out using peripheral blood. These TCRs come from a man aged 35-49 years with active or convalescent COVID-19. CDR3s include the opening cysteine and the closing phenylalanine or tryptophan. D genes are given only for firm matches. The size entry is marked missing in some rows and otherwise reads once, few, many or a size class.

CDR3: CASSLDWGQGLAGANVLTF
DNA: TGTGCCAGCAGCTTAGATTGGGGGCAGGGTTTGGCTGGGGCCAACGTCCTGACTTTC
size: few
J: TRBJ2-6
D: -
V: TRBV11-2
length: 19

CDR3: CASSTRQSDNSPLHF
DNA: TGTGCCAGCAGCACACGACAGAGCGACAATTCACCCCTCCACTTT
size: -
J: TRBJ1-6
D: -
V: TRBV7-9
length: 15

CDR3: CASSQVPGQGKGSYGYTF
DNA: TGTGCCAGCAGCCAGGTACCGGGACAGGGGAAGGGGTCCTATGGCTACACCTTC
size: -
J: TRBJ1-2
D: TRBD1
V: TRBV3-1/TRBV3-2
length: 18

CDR3: CASSLGETNTEAFF
DNA: TGTGCCAGCAGTCTAGGGGAAACGAACACTGAAGCTTTCTTT
size: -
J: TRBJ1-1
D: -
V: TRBV3-1/TRBV3-2
length: 14

CDR3: CASSLAPHGAPFF
DNA: TGTGCCAGCAGCTTAGCGCCCCATGGAGCACCTTTCTTT
size: -
J: TRBJ1-1
D: -
V: TRBV7-9
length: 13

CDR3: CASSPGDLGRQYF
DNA: TGTGCCAGCTCACCAGGCGACCTGGGGCGGCAGTACTTC
size: few
J: TRBJ2-7
D: -
V: TRBV18
length: 13

CDR3: CASSESSYNSPLHF
DNA: TGTGCCAGCAGCGAGAGCTCCTATAATTCACCCCTCCACTTT
size: -
J: TRBJ1-6
D: -
V: TRBV7-3
length: 14

CDR3: CASIKDRRYGYTF
DNA: TGTGCCAGCATAAAGGACAGAAGATATGGCTACACCTTC
size: -
J: TRBJ1-2
D: -
V: TRBV6-5
length: 13

CDR3: CASSLGVYEQYF
DNA: TGTGCCAGCAGCTTAGGCGTCTACGAGCAGTACTTC
size: -
J: TRBJ2-7
D: -
V: TRBV11-2
length: 12

CDR3: CASSPTRAGGLREQYF
DNA: TGTGCCAGCAGCCCGACTAGAGCGGGGGGTTTACGCGAGCAGTACTTC
size: -
J: TRBJ2-7
D: TRBD2
V: TRBV7-2
length: 16

CDR3: CASSIKGFRNTIYF
DNA: TGTGCCAGTAGTATAAAGGGGTTCAGAAACACCATATATTTT
size: -
J: TRBJ1-3
D: -
V: TRBV19
length: 14

CDR3: CASSPTSGGCIETQYF
DNA: TGTGCCAGCAGCCCGACTAGCGGGGGGTGTATAGAGACCCAGTACTTC
size: -
J: TRBJ2-5
D: TRBD2
V: TRBV7-2
length: 16